This entry lists 6 T cell receptor beta chains sequenced from one sample in a study of sequential checkpoint blockade in melanoma. Generated by immunoSEQ multiplex PCR, the TCRdb table keeps only in-frame clones and is missing some. This table holds 15,000 to 25,000 clones, roughly 82% found once. Stated treatment: randomized to nivolumab then ipilimumab (arm A) or the reverse (arm B). The sequencing here drew on CD8+ T cells sorted from blood (inferred from file names), taken from a patient given nivolumab and ipilimumab in sequence. The receptors stem from a human donor with melanoma.

The chain couples TRBV7-2 to TRBJ2-5; 7 positions agree with TRBD1. CDR1 and CDR2 (germline): SGHTA, FQGNSA. The CDR3 covers 14 residues. Unmatched junction bases numbered 3, after V lost 3 bases and J lost 2 bases. For the CDR3, the DNA is TGTGCCAGCAGCTTCCGGGACAGACAAGAGACCCAGTACTTC. Amino acid sequence: CASSFRDRQETQYF.

The V call is TRBV6-1, the J call TRBJ1-2; D may be TRBD1 (6 bases). V lost 7 bases, J lost 10 bases, and 16 bases lay in between. The CDR3 length is 12 residues. Germline-derived CDR1 and CDR2 are MNHNS and SASEGT. In DNA form, the CDR3 reads TGTGCCAGCAATAACGGGGGGCTAGACTACACCTTC. This encodes CASNNGGLDYTF.

V gene TRBV28 combines with J gene TRBJ2-7, with TRBD1 as a possible D gene (5 bases). Trimming stripped 0 bases from V and 3 bases from J, with 12 bases between. Germline V CDR1 and CDR2: MDHEN, SYDVKM. This CDR3 has 15 amino acids. The CDR3 DNA follows: TGTGCCAGCAGTTTATGGGGGCGCAAATTCTACGAGCAGTACTTC. Protein sequence: CASSLWGRKFYEQYF.

The V call is TRBV18, the J call TRBJ2-3; 8 positions match TRBD1. The germline CDR1 and CDR2 sequences are KGHSH and LQKENI. The CDR3 runs to 14 residues. Losses at the gene ends were 2 bases for V and 6 bases for J; bases not matched to a gene: 4. CDR3 DNA sequence: TGTGCCAGCTCACCATCGACAGGGGTCGATACGCAGTATTTT. Amino acid sequence: CASSPSTGVDTQYF.

Only a few counts were recorded for this clone. The chain is built from TRBV5-1 and TRBJ2-7, with D uncertain. V lost 2 bases and J lost 3, with 9 bases in between. The CDR3 length is 13 residues. Germline loops: CDR1 SGHRS, CDR2 YFSETQ. CDR3 sequence: CASSFGEIYEQYF. DNA of the CDR3: TGCGCCAGCAGCTTTGGAGAGATCTACGAGCAGTACTTC.

This rearrangement joins TRBV9 to TRBJ1-2; possibly TRBD1 for D (5 bases). The ends were cut back, 2 bases at V and 5 bases at J, with 16 bases in the middle. Germline loops: CDR1 SGDLS, CDR2 YYNGEE. The CDR3 sequence is 15 residues long. CDR3 DNA: TGTGCCAGCAGCGTGGGGGGAGAATTAAGGTATGGCTACACCTTC. It is translated as CASSVGGELRYGYTF. The whole variable domain, filled in from reference TRBV9 and TRBJ1-2, reads DSGVTQTPKHLITATGQRVTLRCSPRSGDLSVYWYQQSLDQGLQFLIQYYNGEERAKGNILERFSAQQFPDLHSELNLSSLELGDSALYFCASSVGGELRYGYTFGSGTRLTVV.